Sequencing of this T cell receptor (beta chain) was carried out in a study of post-analysis software for immune sequencing data. This CDR3 is built from 16 residues. The junction had 12 bases not matched to a gene; V was cut back by 6 bases and J by 5 bases. Germline V gene data show CDR1 as MDHEN and CDR2 as SYDVKM. About this clonotype itself: Its antigen is not known.

Unique molecular identifiers tagged the TCR beta cDNA libraries. The T cell input of about 0.95 to 11 million gave roughly 500,000 cDNA molecules. Each CDR3 protein is one row after TCRdb ran MiXCR on the PCR reads. The data show 350,000 to 500,000 distinct CDR3 sequences, with 30% to 45% seen just once and around 8% held by the top ten. Notes on the study in general: Patients with multiple sclerosis recorded significantly lower normalized Chao1 diversity than controls, the study found. Those samples that were prepared in the same batch co-clustered strongly by F measure. Patients had higher frequencies than controls of five TRBV segments, including TRBV5-6, TRBV5-1 and TRBV20-1.

This TCR was recovered from a girl aged 2-10 years with multiple sclerosis. The V gene is TRBV28, the J gene TRBJ1-5; 8 positions agree with TRBD1. Sequencing was performed on blood. The CDR3 DNA reads as TGTGCCAGCAGGCCCGACACCCAGGGGGCCTATCAGCCCCAGCATTTT. This gives the protein CASRPDTQGAYQPQHF.